This T cell receptor (beta chain) was recorded in a study of T cell repertoires in cytomegalovirus infection. TCRdb recomputed calls from the reads with MiXCR, one row per CDR3 protein. The sample yields roughly 200,000 distinct CDR3 sequences, roughly 34% seen once. Trimming removed 3 bases from V and 3 bases from J, with 20 bases in between. The CDR3 is 17 amino acids. Germline values: CDR1 MNHEY, CDR2 SMNVEV (reference sequence). This clonotype has ten or more counts. Its antigen is not identified. The sequence derives from a human donor in good health (CMV status not recorded). Some clones in this sample may be carry-over from other donors' samples. Specimen: CD8+ T cells from cultured PBMCs, collected from culture after CMV antigen stimulation. This chain connects TRBV27 to TRBJ1-2, with D possibly TRBD1 on 5 matching bases. CDR3 amino acids: CASSFTSGGPRDYGYTF. The DNA for the CDR3 is TGTGCCAGCAGTTTCACCTCCGGGGGTCCACGGGACTATGGCTACACCTTC.